Below are 8 T cell receptor beta chains sequenced from a single sample in a study of identical twins. TCRdb used MiXCR to reprocess the 5' RACE reads, holding one entry per CDR3 protein. The data hold 200,000 or so distinct CDR3 sequences, with 6.5% to 8.5% observed a single time. This same sample was also taken into another study, of yellow fever vaccine responses in identical twins.

The source material was memory (CD45RO+) T cells sorted from blood. The receptors derive from a woman under 30 in good health.

This clonotype was found a few times. This rearrangement joins TRBV27 to TRBJ2-4; TRBD1 aligns across 10 bases. Germline values: CDR1 MNHEY, CDR2 SMNVEV (reference sequence). There are 17 residues in the CDR3. The V segment lost 3 bases and the J segment 6 bases; nucleotides outside the gene matches: 11. DNA for the CDR3: TGTGCCAGCAGTTTTGGGACAGGGGCCTCGGGGAGAAACATTCAGTACTTC. Residues: CASSFGTGASGRNIQYF.

The chain carries TRBV7-2 and TRBJ2-1; TRBD1 agrees at 8 bases. Trimming cost V 5 bases and J 9 bases; bases outside gene matches: 6. This CDR3 region has 13 residues. In germline, CDR1 is SGHTA, CDR2 FQGNSA. CDR3 amino acids: CASSRQGQVEQFF. Written as DNA, the CDR3 is TGTGCCAGCAGCAGACAGGGGCAGGTTGAGCAGTTCTTC.

The CDR3 bases are TGTGCCAGCAGCGGCGGACAGGCGGCTATTTACGAGCAGTACTTC. It codes for CASSGGQAAIYEQYF. The rearrangement links TRBV9 to TRBJ2-7; 7 bases are a match to TRBD1. CDR1 SGDLS and CDR2 YYNGEE come from the germline V gene. Trimming at V came to 3 bases and at J to 4 bases, leaving 10 bases not matched to a gene. CDR3 length equals 15 residues.

Ten or more counts support this clonotype. V is TRBV12-3 or TRBV12-4 and J is TRBJ2-1; 11 bases match TRBD1. After removal of 4 bases from V and 16 bases from J, the junction contained 9 bases not matched to a gene. CDR3 length equals 13 residues. The CDR3 is CASSSGGTGGDFF. In DNA, the CDR3 is TGTGCCAGCAGTTCCGGAGGGACAGGGGGTGATTTCTTC.

The chain recombines TRBV29-1 with TRBJ2-7, with a weak D call TRBD2 (7 bases). The germline V gene encodes CDR1 SQVTM and CDR2 ANQGSEA. V lost 6 bases, J lost 5 bases, and 17 bases lay in between. The CDR3 length is 13 residues. CDR3 DNA: TGCAGCGTGGAGAGGTGGGGGGGCGACGAGCAGTACTTC. Its translation: CSVERWGGDEQYF.

This clonotype was observed many times. The chain combines TRBV6-4 with TRBJ2-3, with TRBD2 matching over 11 bases. Germline CDR1 is MRHNA and CDR2 is SNTAGT. The CDR3 loop spans 16 amino acids. V gave up 0 bases and J gave up 4 bases; unmatched junction bases: 3. The CDR3 nucleotides read TGTGCCAGCAGTGACTCGATTAGCGGGGGGGCAGATACGCAGTATTTT. Its translation: CASSDSISGGADTQYF.

The chain has TRBV24-1 and TRBJ2-1; D not resolved. The CDR3 covers 15 residues. Germline loops: CDR1 KGHDR, CDR2 SFDVKD. The V end lost 2 bases, the J end lost 1 base, and 8 bases lay between the germline ends. The CDR3 DNA follows: TGTGCCACCAGTGATTGGGGTAAGTCCTACAATGAGCAGTTCTTC. The encoded protein is CATSDWGKSYNEQFF.

This clonotype has only a few counts. The chain joins TRBV20-1 to TRBJ2-5; D unresolved. Germline lookup yields CDR1 DFQATT and CDR2 SNEGSKA (reference sequence). V lost 4 bases and J lost 1, with 10 bases in between. The CDR3 extends over 13 amino acids. This CDR3 is CSATRTVQETQYF. The CDR3 region has the DNA TGCAGTGCTACCAGGACCGTCCAAGAGACCCAGTACTTC.